This T cell receptor beta chain stems from a study of blood T cell repertoires in COVID-19. Whole-study context: Both acute and convalescent COVID-19 samples were obtained from the United States, Italy and Spain.

How the authors handled the data: Reference gene primers were amplified, and this amplification served to estimate nucleated cell counts. Using immunoSEQ multiplex PCR, the repertoire was profiled, and TCRdb retains in-frame clones only, with some absent. V, J and clone size are taken as reported in that table, and D and trimming were inferred from the DNA itself. The repertoire holds 310,000 or so clones, with about nine tenths as singletons. The sequenced sample was peripheral blood. The sequence was obtained from a woman aged 25 to 39 with COVID-19, enrolled during active disease.

Here the CDR3 DNA reads TGTGCCAGCAGCTGGGGACTAGCGCCCAATGAGCAGTTCTTC. Translating gives CASSWGLAPNEQFF. The rearrangement links TRBV2 to TRBJ2-1; TRBD2 matches 10 bases. Germline V gives CDR1 SNHLY, CDR2 FYNNEI. J was trimmed by 6 bases and V by 6 bases; bases with no gene match: 5. The CDR3 covers 14 residues.